This is a list of T cell receptor beta chains from one sample in a study of blood T cell repertoires in COVID-19. Using immunoSEQ multiplex PCR, the repertoire was profiled, and TCRdb retains in-frame clones only, with some absent. The data contain about 300,000 clones, about 83% of them seen just once; the ten biggest clones take up about 1.2%. Sequencing was done on a sample of peripheral blood. Receptors were obtained from a woman aged 45-59 years with acute or convalescent COVID-19. Both conserved end residues are part of each CDR3.

J gene: TRBJ1-2
V gene: TRBV9
CDR3 protein: CASSVGARKEGRSGYGYTF

J gene: TRBJ2-5
V gene: TRBV7-2
CDR3 protein: CASSQGVGETQYF

J gene: TRBJ1-5
V gene: TRBV6-2/TRBV6-3
CDR3 protein: CASSYSERPQHF

J gene: TRBJ2-7
V gene: TRBV7-2
CDR3 protein: CASSSVGGKNEQYF

J gene: TRBJ1-3
V gene: TRBV27
CDR3 protein: CASSSRQGAAGNTIYF

J gene: TRBJ1-6
V gene: TRBV7-2
CDR3 protein: CASSLTRQSNSPLHF

J gene: TRBJ2-1
V gene: TRBV5-1
CDR3 protein: CASRPGLAELVTYNEQFF

J gene: TRBJ1-6
V gene: TRBV11-3
CDR3 protein: CASSLDGEGPLHF

J gene: TRBJ1-3
V gene: TRBV5-1
CDR3 protein: CASSLDINSGNTIYF

J gene: TRBJ2-3
V gene: TRBV21-1
CDR3 protein: CASIPSQLADTQYF

J gene: TRBJ1-2
V gene: TRBV19
CDR3 protein: CASTETGDSSYGYTF

J gene: TRBJ1-2
V gene: TRBV3-1/TRBV3-2
CDR3 protein: CASRVSGREVGGYTF

J gene: TRBJ2-2
V gene: TRBV10-3
CDR3 protein: CAISTSQGENTGELFF

J gene: TRBJ2-1
V gene: TRBV3-1/TRBV3-2
CDR3 protein: CASSQEREWDEQFF

J gene: TRBJ2-1
V gene: TRBV18
CDR3 protein: CASSSWTGLDEQFF

J gene: TRBJ2-7
V gene: TRBV2
CDR3 protein: CASSDRGDSYEQYF

J gene: TRBJ1-1
V gene: TRBV5-1
CDR3 protein: CASSLGRRTGGEAFF

J gene: TRBJ2-3
V gene: TRBV7-2
CDR3 protein: CASSPQQGSTDTQYF

J gene: TRBJ2-1
V gene: TRBV5-1
CDR3 protein: CASSLAPAGAHNEQFF

J gene: TRBJ2-6
V gene: TRBV7-2
CDR3 protein: CASSLGSGSNVLTF

J gene: TRBJ2-3
V gene: TRBV7-2
CDR3 protein: CASSFRERDTQYF

J gene: TRBJ1-1
V gene: TRBV5-4
CDR3 protein: CASSYPGADTEAFF

J gene: TRBJ1-3
V gene: TRBV6-6
CDR3 protein: CASSGTSSGNTIYF

J gene: TRBJ2-1
V gene: TRBV11-2
CDR3 protein: CASSLESSSYNEQFF

J gene: TRBJ2-7
V gene: TRBV12-5
CDR3 protein: CASTMGGGAREQYF

J gene: TRBJ2-3
V gene: TRBV2
CDR3 protein: CASTPRMGASTDTQYF

J gene: TRBJ1-3
V gene: TRBV7-9
CDR3 protein: CASSPLLGNTIYF

J gene: TRBJ1-1
V gene: TRBV6-5
CDR3 protein: CATPKQTNTEAFF

J gene: TRBJ1-1
V gene: TRBV4-1
CDR3 protein: CASSQDLSRTFF